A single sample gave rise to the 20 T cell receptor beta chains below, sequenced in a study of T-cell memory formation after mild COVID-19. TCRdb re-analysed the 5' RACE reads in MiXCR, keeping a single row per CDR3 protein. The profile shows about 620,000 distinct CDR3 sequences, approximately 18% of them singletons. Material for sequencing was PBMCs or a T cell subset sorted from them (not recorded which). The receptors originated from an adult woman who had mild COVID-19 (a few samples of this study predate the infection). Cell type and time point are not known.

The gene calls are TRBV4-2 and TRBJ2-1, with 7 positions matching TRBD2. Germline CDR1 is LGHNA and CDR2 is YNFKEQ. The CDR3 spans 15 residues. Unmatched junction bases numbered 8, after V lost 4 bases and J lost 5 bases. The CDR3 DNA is TGTGCCAGCAGCCCCCGGACTAGTTTGAACAATGAGCAGTTCTTC. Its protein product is CASSPRTSLNNEQFF.

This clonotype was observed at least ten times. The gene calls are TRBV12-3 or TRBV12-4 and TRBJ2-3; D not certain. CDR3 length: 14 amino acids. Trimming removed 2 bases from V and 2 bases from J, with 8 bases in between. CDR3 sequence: CASSLSRYTDTQYF. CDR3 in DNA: TGTGCCAGCAGTTTAAGCAGGTACACAGATACGCAGTATTTT.

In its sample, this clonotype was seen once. The CDR3 nucleotides are TGCGCCAGCAGCCATCTGACACGAGCGAACACCGGGGAGCTGTTTTTT. Its translation: CASSHLTRANTGELFF. The rearrangement uses TRBV4-3 and TRBJ2-2; D remains unclear. There are 16 residues in the CDR3. Germline-derived CDR1 and CDR2 are LGHNA and YSLEER. V was pared by 3 bases and J by 0 bases, with 11 bases between.

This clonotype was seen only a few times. The CDR3 DNA is TGTGCCAGCAGGTGGACAGGGCCTAACACTGAAGCTTTCTTT. Its translation: CASRWTGPNTEAFF. The gene calls are TRBV6-6 and TRBJ1-1, with 8 bases matching TRBD1. J lost 2 bases, V lost 6 bases, and 5 bases had no gene match. The V gene's germline CDR1 is MNHNY and CDR2 SVGAGI (reference sequence). The CDR3 has 14 residues.

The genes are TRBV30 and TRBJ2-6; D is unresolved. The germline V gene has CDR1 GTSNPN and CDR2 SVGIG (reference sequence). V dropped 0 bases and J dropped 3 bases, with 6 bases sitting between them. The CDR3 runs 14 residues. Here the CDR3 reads CAWSVEGGANVLTF. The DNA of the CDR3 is TGTGCCTGGAGTGTAGAAGGTGGGGCCAACGTCCTGACTTTC.

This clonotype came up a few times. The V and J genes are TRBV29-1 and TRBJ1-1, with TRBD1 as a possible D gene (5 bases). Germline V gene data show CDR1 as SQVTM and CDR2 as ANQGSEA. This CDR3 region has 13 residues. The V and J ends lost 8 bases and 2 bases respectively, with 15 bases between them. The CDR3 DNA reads TGCAGCTCCGGGACGGCTCCCAACACTGAAGCTTTCTTT. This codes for CSSGTAPNTEAFF.

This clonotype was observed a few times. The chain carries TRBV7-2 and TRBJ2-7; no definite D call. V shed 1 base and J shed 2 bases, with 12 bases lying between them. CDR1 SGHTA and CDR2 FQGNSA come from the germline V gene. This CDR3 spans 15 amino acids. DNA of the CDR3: TGTGCCAGCAGCTTAGATCTAGGGTCTGCCTACGAGCAGTACTTC. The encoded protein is CASSLDLGSAYEQYF.

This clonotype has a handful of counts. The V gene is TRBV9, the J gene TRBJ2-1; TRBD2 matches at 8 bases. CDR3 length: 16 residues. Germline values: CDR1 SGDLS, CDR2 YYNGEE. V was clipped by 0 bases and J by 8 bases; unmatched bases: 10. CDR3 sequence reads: CASSVGNSGNSDEQFF. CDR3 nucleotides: TGTGCCAGCAGCGTAGGGAATAGCGGGAACTCCGATGAGCAGTTCTTC.

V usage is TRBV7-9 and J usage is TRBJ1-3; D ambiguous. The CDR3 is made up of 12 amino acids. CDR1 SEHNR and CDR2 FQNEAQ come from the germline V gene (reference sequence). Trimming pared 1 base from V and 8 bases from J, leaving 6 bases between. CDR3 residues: CASSLGGDTIYF. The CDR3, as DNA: TGTGCCAGCAGCTTAGGGGGAGACACCATATATTTT. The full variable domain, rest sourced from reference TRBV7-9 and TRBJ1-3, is DTGVSQNPRHKITKRGQNVTFRCDPISEHNRLYWYRQTLGQGPEFLTYFQNEAQLEKSRLLSDRFSAERPKGSFSTLEIQRTEQGDSAMYLCASSLGGDTIYFGEGSWLTVV.

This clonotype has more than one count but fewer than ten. The CDR3 DNA sequence: TGTGCCAGCAGCTTACCCGGTAGGAGTGCGATAGAGACCCAGTACTTC. Translated: CASSLPGRSAIETQYF. The chain joins TRBV7-9 to TRBJ2-5; D remains unclear. V was clipped by 2 bases and J by 4 bases, with 17 bases between them. This CDR3 region has 16 residues. Germline CDR1 SEHNR, CDR2 FQNEAQ (reference sequence).

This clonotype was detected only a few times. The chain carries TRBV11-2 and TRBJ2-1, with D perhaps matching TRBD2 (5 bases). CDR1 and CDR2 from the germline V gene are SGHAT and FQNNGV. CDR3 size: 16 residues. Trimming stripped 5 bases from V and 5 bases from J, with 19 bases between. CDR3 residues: CASSTPGGLSHNEQFF. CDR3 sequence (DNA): TGTGCCAGCAGCACCCCGGGCGGGCTATCCCACAATGAGCAGTTCTTC.

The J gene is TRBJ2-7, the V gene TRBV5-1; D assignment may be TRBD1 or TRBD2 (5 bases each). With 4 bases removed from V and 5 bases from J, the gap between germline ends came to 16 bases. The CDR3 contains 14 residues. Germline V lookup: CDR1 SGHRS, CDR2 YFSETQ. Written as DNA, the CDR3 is TGCGCCAGCAGCCCCGGGGACCAGCGCAACGAGCAGTACTTC. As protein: CASSPGDQRNEQYF.

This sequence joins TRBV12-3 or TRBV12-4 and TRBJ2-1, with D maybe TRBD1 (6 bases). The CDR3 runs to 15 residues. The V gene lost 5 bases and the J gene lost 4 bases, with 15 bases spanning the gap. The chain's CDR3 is CASSPATQGYNEQFF. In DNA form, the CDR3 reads TGTGCCAGCAGTCCAGCGACACAGGGTTACAATGAGCAGTTCTTC.

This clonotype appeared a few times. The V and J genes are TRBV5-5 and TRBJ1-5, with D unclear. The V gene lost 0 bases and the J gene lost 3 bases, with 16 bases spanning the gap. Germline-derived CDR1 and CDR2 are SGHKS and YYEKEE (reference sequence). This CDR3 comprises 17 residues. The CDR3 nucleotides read TGTGCCAGCAGCTTGGAGGGCGACCTCGCCCCCAATCAGCCCCAGCATTTT. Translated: CASSLEGDLAPNQPQHF.

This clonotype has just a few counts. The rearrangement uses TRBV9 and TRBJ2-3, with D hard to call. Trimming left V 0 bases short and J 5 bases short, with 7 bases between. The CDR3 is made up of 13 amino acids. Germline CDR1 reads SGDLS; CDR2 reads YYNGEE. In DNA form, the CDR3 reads TGTGCCAGCAGCGTAGTTCCCGGAGATACGCAGTATTTT. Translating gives CASSVVPGDTQYF. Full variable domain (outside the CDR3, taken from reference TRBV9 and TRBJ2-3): DSGVTQTPKHLITATGQRVTLRCSPRSGDLSVYWYQQSLDQGLQFLIQYYNGEERAKGNILERFSAQQFPDLHSELNLSSLELGDSALYFCASSVVPGDTQYFGPGTRLTVL.

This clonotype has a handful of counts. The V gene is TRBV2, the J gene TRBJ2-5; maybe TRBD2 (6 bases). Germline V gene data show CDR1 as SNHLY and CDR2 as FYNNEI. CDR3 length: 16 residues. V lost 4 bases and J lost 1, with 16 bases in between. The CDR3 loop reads CASSGGNSFFQETQYF. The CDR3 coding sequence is TGTGCCAGCAGTGGCGGGAATAGCTTTTTCCAAGAGACCCAGTACTTC. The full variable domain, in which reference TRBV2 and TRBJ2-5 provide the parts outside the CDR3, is EPEVTQTPSHQVTQMGQEVILRCVPISNHLYFYWYRQILGQKVEFLVSFYNNEISEKSEIFDDQFSVERPDGSNFTLKIRSTKLEDSAMYFCASSGGNSFFQETQYFGPGTRLLVL.

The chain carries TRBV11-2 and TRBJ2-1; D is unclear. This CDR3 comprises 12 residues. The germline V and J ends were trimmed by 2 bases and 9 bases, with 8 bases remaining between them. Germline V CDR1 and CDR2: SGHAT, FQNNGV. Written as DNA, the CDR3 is TGTGCCAGCAGCTTACTTAGGCCTGAGCAGTTCTTC. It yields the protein CASSLLRPEQFF.

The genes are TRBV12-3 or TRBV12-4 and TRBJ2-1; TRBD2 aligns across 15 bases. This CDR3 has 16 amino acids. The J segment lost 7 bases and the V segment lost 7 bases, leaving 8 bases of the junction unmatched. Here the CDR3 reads CASTRTSGRAVNEQFF. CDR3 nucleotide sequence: TGTGCCAGCACCCGGACTAGCGGGAGGGCCGTTAATGAGCAGTTCTTC.

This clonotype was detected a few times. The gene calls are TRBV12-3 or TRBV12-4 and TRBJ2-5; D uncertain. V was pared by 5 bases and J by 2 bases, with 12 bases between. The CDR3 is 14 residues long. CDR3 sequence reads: CASSASALQETQYF. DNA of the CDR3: TGTGCCAGCAGTGCCTCTGCCCTGCAAGAGACCCAGTACTTC.

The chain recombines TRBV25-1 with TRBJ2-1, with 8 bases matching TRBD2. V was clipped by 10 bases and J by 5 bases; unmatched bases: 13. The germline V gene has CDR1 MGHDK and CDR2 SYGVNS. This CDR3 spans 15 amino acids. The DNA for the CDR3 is TGTGCCACCCTGGTCCCGGGACTAGGGCACAATGAGCAGTTCTTC. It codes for CATLVPGLGHNEQFF.